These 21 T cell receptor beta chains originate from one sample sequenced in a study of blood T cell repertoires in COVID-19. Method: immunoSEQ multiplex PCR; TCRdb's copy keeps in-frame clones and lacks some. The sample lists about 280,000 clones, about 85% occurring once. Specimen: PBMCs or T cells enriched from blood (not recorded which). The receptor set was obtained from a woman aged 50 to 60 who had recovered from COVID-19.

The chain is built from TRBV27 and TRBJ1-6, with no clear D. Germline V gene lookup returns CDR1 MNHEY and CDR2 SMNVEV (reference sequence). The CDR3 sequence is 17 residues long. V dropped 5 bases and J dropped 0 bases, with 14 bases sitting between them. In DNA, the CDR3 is TGTGCCAGCAGTCCCCGACGAGCGAGCTCCTATAATTCACCCCTCCACTTT. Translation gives CASSPRRASSYNSPLHF.

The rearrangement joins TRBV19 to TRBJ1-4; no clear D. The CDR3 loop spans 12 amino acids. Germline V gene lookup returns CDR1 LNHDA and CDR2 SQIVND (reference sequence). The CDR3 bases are TGTGCTTCCGGGTCCTCGCCGGAAAAACTGTTTTTT. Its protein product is CASGSSPEKLFF.

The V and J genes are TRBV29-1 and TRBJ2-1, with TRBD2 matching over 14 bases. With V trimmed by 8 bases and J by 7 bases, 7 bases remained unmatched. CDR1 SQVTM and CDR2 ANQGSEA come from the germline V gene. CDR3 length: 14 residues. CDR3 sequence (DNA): TGCAGCACTGGGACTAGCGGGAGTATGAATGAGCAGTTCTTC. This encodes CSTGTSGSMNEQFF.

CDR3 loop: CASSTWFRRTEAFF. CDR3 sequence (DNA): TGTGCCAGCAGCACCTGGTTCCGCAGGACTGAAGCTTTCTTT. The V gene is TRBV5-8, the J gene TRBJ1-1; the D is unclear. Trimming removed 4 bases from V and 5 bases from J, with 15 bases in between. The CDR3 has 14 amino acids. Germline V gene sequence: CDR1 SGHTS, CDR2 YDEGEE.

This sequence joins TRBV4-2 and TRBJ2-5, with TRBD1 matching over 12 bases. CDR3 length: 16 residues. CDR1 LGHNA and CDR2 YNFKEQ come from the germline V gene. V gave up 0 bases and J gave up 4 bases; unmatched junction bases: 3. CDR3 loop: CASSQDWDRGRETQYF. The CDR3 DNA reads TGTGCCAGCAGCCAAGATTGGGACAGGGGGCGAGAGACCCAGTACTTC.

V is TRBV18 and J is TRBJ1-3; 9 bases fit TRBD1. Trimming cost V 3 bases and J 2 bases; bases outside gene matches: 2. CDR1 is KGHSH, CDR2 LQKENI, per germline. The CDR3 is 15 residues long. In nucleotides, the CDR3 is TGTGCCAGCTCACCGGGGGACAGGGCTGGAAACACCATATATTTT. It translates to CASSPGDRAGNTIYF.

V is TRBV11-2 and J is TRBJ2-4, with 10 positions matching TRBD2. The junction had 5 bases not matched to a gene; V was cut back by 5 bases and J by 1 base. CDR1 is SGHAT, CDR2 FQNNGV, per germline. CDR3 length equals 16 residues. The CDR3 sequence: CASSPTSGIAKNIQYF. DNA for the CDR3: TGTGCCAGCAGCCCTACTAGCGGGATTGCCAAAAACATTCAGTACTTC.

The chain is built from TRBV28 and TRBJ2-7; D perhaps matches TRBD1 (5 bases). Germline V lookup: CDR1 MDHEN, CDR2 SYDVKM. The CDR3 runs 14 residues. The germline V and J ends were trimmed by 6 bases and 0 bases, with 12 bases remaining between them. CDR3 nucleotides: TGTGCCAGCAGCGTGGACGACAGCTCCTACGAGCAGTACTTC. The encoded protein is CASSVDDSSYEQYF.

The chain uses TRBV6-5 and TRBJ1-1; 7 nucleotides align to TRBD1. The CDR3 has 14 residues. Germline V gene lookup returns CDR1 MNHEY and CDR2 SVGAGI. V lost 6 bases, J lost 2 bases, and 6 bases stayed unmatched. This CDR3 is CASRPGTANTEAFF. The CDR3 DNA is TGTGCCAGCAGGCCCGGGACAGCTAACACTGAAGCTTTCTTT.

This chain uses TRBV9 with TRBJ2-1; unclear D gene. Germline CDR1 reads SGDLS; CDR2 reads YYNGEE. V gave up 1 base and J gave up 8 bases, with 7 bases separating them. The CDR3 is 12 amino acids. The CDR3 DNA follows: TGTGCCAGCAGCGTATCGGTCCATGAGCAGTTCTTC. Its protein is CASSVSVHEQFF.

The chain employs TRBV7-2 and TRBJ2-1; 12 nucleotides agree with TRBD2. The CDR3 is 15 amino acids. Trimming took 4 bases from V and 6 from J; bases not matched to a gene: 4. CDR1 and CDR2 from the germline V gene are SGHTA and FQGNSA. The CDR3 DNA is TGTGCCAGCAGCTCCGGACTAGCGGGATTCAATGAGCAGTTCTTC. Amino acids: CASSSGLAGFNEQFF.

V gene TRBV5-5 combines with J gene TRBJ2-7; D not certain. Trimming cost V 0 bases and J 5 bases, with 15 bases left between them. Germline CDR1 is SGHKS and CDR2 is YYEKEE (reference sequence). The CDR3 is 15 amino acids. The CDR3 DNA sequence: TGTGCCAGCAGCTTGGTGTTGGATTGGCGGCACGAGCAGTACTTC. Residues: CASSLVLDWRHEQYF.

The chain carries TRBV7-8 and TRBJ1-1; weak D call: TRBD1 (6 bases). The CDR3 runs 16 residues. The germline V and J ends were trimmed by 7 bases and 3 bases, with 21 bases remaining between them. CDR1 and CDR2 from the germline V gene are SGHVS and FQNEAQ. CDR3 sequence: CASTISGGQRDTEAFF. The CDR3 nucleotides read TGTGCCAGCACCATAAGCGGGGGGCAGAGGGACACTGAAGCTTTCTTT.

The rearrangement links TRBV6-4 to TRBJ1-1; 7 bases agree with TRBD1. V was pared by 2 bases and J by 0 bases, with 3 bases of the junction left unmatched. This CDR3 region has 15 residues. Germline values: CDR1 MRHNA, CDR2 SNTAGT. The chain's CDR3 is CASSDMGQLNTEAFF. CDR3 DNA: TGTGCCAGCAGTGACATGGGACAGCTGAACACTGAAGCTTTCTTT.

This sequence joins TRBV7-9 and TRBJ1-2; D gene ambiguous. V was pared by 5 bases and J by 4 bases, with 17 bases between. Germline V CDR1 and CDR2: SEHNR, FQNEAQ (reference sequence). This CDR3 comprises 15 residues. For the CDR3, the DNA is TGTGCCAGCAGCCCCGCGCTTCTTGAGGGCTATGGCTACACCTTC. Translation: CASSPALLEGYGYTF.

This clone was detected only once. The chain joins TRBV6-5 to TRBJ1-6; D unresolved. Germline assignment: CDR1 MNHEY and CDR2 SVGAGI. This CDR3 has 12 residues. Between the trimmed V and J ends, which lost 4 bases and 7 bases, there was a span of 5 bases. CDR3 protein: CASSSVNSPLHF. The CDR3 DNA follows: TGTGCCAGCAGTTCCGTGAATTCACCCCTCCACTTT.

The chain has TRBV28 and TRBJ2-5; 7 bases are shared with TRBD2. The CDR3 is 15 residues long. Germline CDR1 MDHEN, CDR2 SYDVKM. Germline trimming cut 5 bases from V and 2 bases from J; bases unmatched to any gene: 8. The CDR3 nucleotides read TGTGCCAGCAGTCTCTCCGGGGGGAAACAAGAGACCCAGTACTTC. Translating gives CASSLSGGKQETQYF.

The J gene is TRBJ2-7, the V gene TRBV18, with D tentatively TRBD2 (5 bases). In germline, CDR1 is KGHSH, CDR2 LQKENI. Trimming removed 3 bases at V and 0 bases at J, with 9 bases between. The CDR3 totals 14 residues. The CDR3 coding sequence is TGTGCCAGCTCACCCCTAGGGAGCTCCTACGAGCAGTACTTC. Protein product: CASSPLGSSYEQYF.

The CDR3 reads CASSLSTYNEQFF. The CDR3 coding sequence is TGCGCCAGCAGCTTGTCCACTTACAATGAGCAGTTCTTC. This chain links TRBV5-1 with TRBJ2-1; D not certain. Trimming shortened V by 1 base and J by 4 bases, and 6 bases separated the two germline ends. Germline V CDR1 and CDR2: SGHRS, YFSETQ. The CDR3 consists of 13 residues.

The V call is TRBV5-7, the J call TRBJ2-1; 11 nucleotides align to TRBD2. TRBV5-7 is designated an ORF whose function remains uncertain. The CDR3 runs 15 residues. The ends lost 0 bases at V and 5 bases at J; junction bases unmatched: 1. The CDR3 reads CASSLGLAGNNEQFF. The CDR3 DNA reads TGTGCCAGCAGCTTGGGACTAGCGGGAAACAATGAGCAGTTCTTC.

The CDR3, as DNA: TGTGCCAGCAGCGTAGCGGGATCTGGAAACACCATATATTTT. Protein: CASSVAGSGNTIYF. This chain joins TRBV9 and TRBJ1-3; the D is unclear. The germline V gene encodes CDR1 SGDLS and CDR2 YYNGEE. There are 14 residues in the CDR3. Trimming left V 0 bases short and J 1 base short, with 5 bases between.